This is a list of T cell receptor beta chains from one sample in a study of CD8+ T cells in alopecia areata. Using immunoSEQ multiplex PCR, the repertoire was profiled, and TCRdb retains in-frame clones only, with some absent. Of about 200,000 clones in the sample, 35% to 40% were seen once. The specimen was CD4+ T cells sorted from blood, collected at approximately week 31, from a patient treated with tofacitinib. These receptors were obtained from a human donor with alopecia areata. Each CDR3 is given with its conserved first and last residue. The D gene is left open where the match is weak.

V gene,D gene,CDR3 protein
TRBV6-5,NA,CASSSNTEAFF
TRBV29-1,NA,CSVKQGNQPQHF
TRBV7-3,NA,CASSPGHLRWEQYF
TRBV19,NA,CASTLQRNQPQHF
TRBV7-8,NA,CASSSSYTEAFF
TRBV30,NA,CAWPPPEGREGTEAFF
TRBV7-9,NA,CASIHIRVDQLIPGELFF
TRBV29-1,TRBD1,CSVEKVIGTGDNEQFF
TRBV7-9,NA,CAAEANYGYTF
TRBV30,TRBD2,CACPAGLTDTQYF
TRBV5-4,NA,CASSAGQKKAFF
TRBV19,NA,CASMPRGRGTSYGYTF
TRBV30,TRBD2,CAWSYGRSIEQFF
TRBV6-5,NA,CASSYEAGRGKLFF
TRBV30,NA,CAWDGGENQPQHF
TRBV19,TRBD1,CASSTSGQATKMNTEAFF
TRBV19,TRBD1,CASSLGQGIGELFF
TRBV30,NA,CAWTFMNAGETQYF
TRBV10-3,NA,CAISESLFGNTEAFF
TRBV7-2,NA,CASSLGRESFRQYF
TRBV7-9,NA,CASSEQGPNTEAFF
TRBV29-1,NA,CSARTVNTEAFF
TRBV5-4,TRBD2,CASRQGTSETQYF
TRBV29-1,NA,CSVKPTGLPQETQYF
TRBV5-1,NA,CASSLSASSNTGELFF
TRBV6-6,TRBD1,CASSPGQGMSNQPQHF
TRBV5-1,TRBD1,CASSLDIGRVWGQGYNEQFF
TRBV25-1,NA,CASSESSTSQYF
TRBV18,NA,CASSTTGALTSNTEAFF
TRBV30,NA,CAWSRGNYNEQFF
TRBV7-3,NA,CASSLPGSREQFF
TRBV30,TRBD1,CACRTPRGHDTMNTEAFF
TRBV5-1,NA,CASRGQETQYF
TRBV7-9,NA,CASSRDGGANYGYTF
TRBV30,TRBD1,CAWSRPRDSKVTGYTF
TRBV10-3,NA,CAISDTGGREETQYF
TRBV6-5,NA,CASRLGGSGANVLTF
TRBV5-1,TRBD2,CASSLTAGGFYEQYF
TRBV7-2,NA,CASSLAVGLNTEAFF
TRBV5-1,NA,CASSIRDSTYEQYF
TRBV11-2,NA,CASSSLKRAGISGANVLTF